These 6 T cell receptor beta chains came from one sample sequenced in a study of T cell responses to AZD1222 COVID-19 vaccine (dated by TCRdb to the early 2020s). Library creation used the immunoSEQ multiplex PCR assay. TCRdb provides this immuneACCESS table in a form limited to in-frame rearrangements. Some clones are lacking; in checked studies, under half of them reflect an unresolved V gene, and why the rest are absent is not known. Here the sample has approximately 130,000 clones; approximately 91% occur a single time. Under 2% of the sample comes from the top ten. The label giving this sample's time point can be read as: baseline before first vaccination. Specimen: peripheral blood, collected on day 0 of AZD1222 vaccination. These receptors were taken from an adult in good health.

The chain carries TRBV2 and TRBJ2-5, with D tentatively TRBD1 (7 bases). Germline V gene data show CDR1 as SNHLY and CDR2 as FYNNEI. This CDR3 contains 16 residues. V lost 4 bases to trimming and J lost 7 bases, with 22 bases between them. The CDR3 reads CASSVLTGQAGGTQYF. The CDR3 bases are TGTGCCAGCAGTGTGCTGACAGGACAGGCCGGGGGGACCCAGTACTTC. The complete variable domain, with remaining parts taken from reference TRBV2 and TRBJ2-5, reads EPEVTQTPSHQVTQMGQEVILRCVPISNHLYFYWYRQILGQKVEFLVSFYNNEISEKSEIFDDQFSVERPDGSNFTLKIRSTKLEDSAMYFCASSVLTGQAGGTQYFGPGTRLLVL.

In nucleotides, the CDR3 is TGTGCCAGCAGCTTTTGGTTGGACAGGCATTACAATGAGCAGTTCTTC. Protein product: CASSFWLDRHYNEQFF. The J gene is TRBJ2-1, the V gene TRBV5-4; TRBD1 agrees at 7 bases. CDR3 size: 16 residues. J lost 4 bases, V lost 2 bases, and 9 bases had no gene match. Germline CDR1 SGHNT, CDR2 YYREEE (reference sequence).

The V and J genes are TRBV6-5 and TRBJ1-1; weak D call: TRBD1 (6 bases). The germline V gene has CDR1 MNHEY and CDR2 SVGAGI. This CDR3 has 13 amino acids. The V end lost 6 bases, the J end lost 4 bases, and 12 bases lay between the germline ends. CDR3 in amino acids: CASSAGGLTEAFF. The CDR3 nucleotides read TGTGCCAGCAGCGCGGGGGGCCTCACTGAAGCTTTCTTT.

The chain employs TRBV4-2 and TRBJ2-7; the match to TRBD2 covers 9 bases. Losses at the gene ends were 2 bases for V and 1 base for J; bases not matched to a gene: 9. CDR3 length: 17 residues. CDR1 is LGHNA and CDR2 is YNFKEQ in the germline V gene. The CDR3 DNA reads TGTGCCAGCAGCCAACCCCATGGTAGCGGGAGATCCTACGAGCAGTACTTC. This gives the protein CASSQPHGSGRSYEQYF.

This chain links TRBV19 with TRBJ2-3, with a possible D match to TRBD2 (6 bases). The CDR3 is 13 residues long. Germline CDR1 and CDR2: LNHDA and SQIVND (reference sequence). Trimming removed 5 bases from V and 4 bases from J, with 10 bases in between. The CDR3 reads CASSGWGADTQYF. The CDR3 DNA is TGTGCCAGTAGTGGATGGGGGGCAGATACGCAGTATTTT.

This chain connects TRBV9 to TRBJ1-1; 8 bases map to TRBD1. This CDR3 has 17 amino acids. In germline, CDR1 is SGDLS, CDR2 YYNGEE. The V gene end was trimmed by 0 bases and the J gene end by 1 base; junction bases not matched to a gene: 8. CDR3 bases: TGTGCCAGCAGCGTAGAGCCTGTTGGACAGGGGAACACTGAAGCTTTCTTT. As protein: CASSVEPVGQGNTEAFF.